This T cell receptor beta chain was identified during a study of OX40 agonist ivuxolimab in advanced cancers. The CDR3 runs 12 residues. Germline loops: CDR1 LGHNT, CDR2 FRNRAP. Trimming removed 1 base at V and 5 bases at J, with 6 bases between. Assay: immunoSEQ multiplex PCR; the TCRdb copy retains only in-frame clones and omits some. The sample yields some 10,000 clones, 66% seen once. Sequenced material: CD4+ or CD8+ T cells sorted from blood, taken in a trial of the OX40 agonist ivuxolimab. The TCR comes from an adult with an advanced solid tumor such as melanoma, head and neck, liver or kidney cancer. V gene TRBV12-5 combines with J gene TRBJ2-7; D is possibly TRBD2 (6 bases). For the CDR3, the DNA is TGTGCTAGTGGTTTGGGGGGGGACGAGCAGTACTTC. Translation gives CASGLGGDEQYF.